The 18 T cell receptor beta chains listed next were all sequenced from one sample in a study of cytotoxic CD8 clonotypes in ibrutinib-treated CLL. Clones were sequenced by immunoSEQ multiplex PCR, and TCRdb holds only the in-frame ones, with some missing. The sample carries some 130,000 clones, over 75% recorded once. The sequences come from PBMCs, collected after 24 months of ibrutinib treatment. Receptors were obtained from a human donor with chronic lymphocytic leukemia.

V is TRBV4-1 and J is TRBJ1-1; perhaps TRBD1 as D (6 bases). The germline CDR1 and CDR2 sequences are MGHRA and YSYEKL. V lost 2 bases to trimming and J lost 2 bases, with 15 bases between them. This CDR3 spans 16 amino acids. DNA for the CDR3: TGCGCCAGCAGCCAATCAGGAGGGGGGGGAAACACTGAAGCTTTCTTT. Translated, it gives CASSQSGGGGNTEAFF.

The CDR3 protein is CASSQVGGLRGTNEKLFF. The CDR3 region has the DNA TGCGCCAGCAGCCAAGTTGGGGGCCTGAGGGGAACTAATGAAAAACTGTTTTTT. This chain joins TRBV4-3 and TRBJ1-4; TRBD1 is a possible D gene (6 bases). This CDR3 comprises 18 residues. Germline assignment: CDR1 LGHNA and CDR2 YSLEER. Trimming took 1 base from V and 1 from J, leaving 16 bases between them.

The CDR3 DNA sequence: TGTGCCAGTAGGGTCTCGGACAGAAACTATAATTCACCCCTCCACTTT. Amino acids: CASRVSDRNYNSPLHF. This chain joins TRBV19 and TRBJ1-6, with D perhaps matching TRBD1 (6 bases). The V and J ends lost 6 bases and 3 bases respectively, with 15 bases between them. This CDR3 has 16 residues. The germline gives CDR1 LNHDA, CDR2 SQIVND (reference sequence).

The rearrangement uses TRBV28 and TRBJ1-2, with no clear D. V lost 2 bases, J lost 9 bases, and 22 bases lay in between. The CDR3 has 16 amino acids. Germline values: CDR1 MDHEN, CDR2 SYDVKM. The CDR3, as DNA: TGTGCCAGCAGTTTAGCTGCTGTGGGAGCCCCTAGGAGCTACACCTTC. It is translated as CASSLAAVGAPRSYTF.

The rearrangement links TRBV2 to TRBJ2-5; 10 nucleotides align to TRBD1. The CDR3 contains 13 residues. The germline V gene has CDR1 SNHLY and CDR2 FYNNEI. V was clipped by 7 bases and J by 4 bases; unmatched bases: 3. The CDR3: CASNGQGGETQYF. CDR3 DNA: TGTGCCAGCAACGGACAGGGGGGAGAGACCCAGTACTTC.

The V call is TRBV7-3, the J call TRBJ2-5, with 14 bases lining up with TRBD2. V gave up 3 bases and J gave up 5 bases; unmatched junction bases: 2. There are 15 residues in the CDR3. CDR1 is SGHTA, CDR2 FQGTGA, per germline. CDR3 amino acids: CASSLTSGRGETQYF. CDR3 nucleotides: TGTGCCAGCAGCTTGACTAGCGGGAGGGGGGAGACCCAGTACTTC.

The chain couples TRBV9 to TRBJ2-1; weak D call: TRBD2 (6 bases). V dropped 0 bases and J dropped 6 bases, with 10 bases sitting between them. The germline CDR1 and CDR2 sequences are SGDLS and YYNGEE. The CDR3 loop spans 14 amino acids. The CDR3 is CASSVAGLSNEQFF. CDR3 coding DNA: TGTGCCAGCAGCGTAGCGGGACTTTCCAATGAGCAGTTCTTC.

The rearrangement uses TRBV18 and TRBJ2-7; 8 nucleotides line up with TRBD1. Per germline, CDR1 KGHSH and CDR2 LQKENI. Trimming removed 0 bases from V and 6 bases from J; junction bases left unmatched: 10. This CDR3 contains 16 residues. This chain's CDR3 is CASSPPFGQGRREQYF. The CDR3 DNA reads TGTGCCAGCTCACCACCGTTTGGACAGGGCAGGCGCGAGCAGTACTTC.

The rearrangement links TRBV2 to TRBJ2-3; 9 bases map to TRBD1. Germline values: CDR1 SNHLY, CDR2 FYNNEI. Unmatched junction bases numbered 7, after V lost 8 bases and J lost 4 bases. The CDR3 runs 14 residues. This chain's CDR3 is CASSRDREADTQYF. The CDR3 DNA reads TGTGCCAGCTCAAGGGACAGGGAGGCAGATACGCAGTATTTT.

The rearrangement links TRBV28 to TRBJ2-2; no clear D gene. The germline V and J ends were trimmed by 3 bases and 0 bases, with 8 bases remaining between them. The length of the CDR3 is 15 residues. CDR1 and CDR2 (germline): MDHEN, SYDVKM. The chain's CDR3 is CASSFVGANTGELFF. Written as DNA, the CDR3 is TGTGCCAGCAGTTTCGTCGGAGCGAACACCGGGGAGCTGTTTTTT.

This clone was observed a few times. CDR3 sequence (DNA): TGTGCCAGCAGCCCGCCGCGGACGGGGAACACTGAAGCTTTCTTT. It translates to CASSPPRTGNTEAFF. The chain joins TRBV7-9 to TRBJ1-1; D gene unclear. CDR1 and CDR2 (germline): SEHNR, FQNEAQ (reference sequence). The CDR3 consists of 15 residues. The ends were cut back, 5 bases at V and 1 base at J, with 14 bases in the middle. The full variable domain, rest sourced from reference TRBV7-9 and TRBJ1-1, is DTGVSQNPRHKITKRGQNVTFRCDPISEHNRLYWYRQTLGQGPEFLTYFQNEAQLEKSRLLSDRFSAERPKGSFSTLEIQRTEQGDSAMYLCASSPPRTGNTEAFFGQGTRLTVV.

The chain is built from TRBV28 and TRBJ1-1; TRBD1 aligns across 7 bases. Looked up from germline, CDR1 is MDHEN and CDR2 is SYDVKM. The CDR3 sequence is 13 residues long. V was clipped by 7 bases and J by 4 bases; unmatched bases: 6. The CDR3 here is CASIPGGGTEAFF. Here the CDR3 DNA reads TGTGCCAGCATCCCAGGGGGTGGCACTGAAGCTTTCTTT.

The chain combines TRBV19 with TRBJ2-3, with 7 bases matching TRBD2. From germline, CDR1 is LNHDA and CDR2 SQIVND (reference sequence). J was trimmed by 3 bases and V by 6 bases; bases with no gene match: 6. This CDR3 spans 14 amino acids. CDR3 amino acids: CASRRAGLTDTQYF. The CDR3 nucleotides are TGTGCCAGTAGAAGGGCGGGACTAACAGATACGCAGTATTTT.

The chain recombines TRBV9 with TRBJ2-5, with 7 bases identical to TRBD1. The ends lost 4 bases at V and 9 bases at J; junction bases unmatched: 15. Germline V gene data show CDR1 as SGDLS and CDR2 as YYNGEE. This CDR3 region has 15 residues. The CDR3 protein is CASSTSGTKGAAQYF. The CDR3 nucleotides are TGTGCCAGCAGCACTTCCGGGACAAAGGGGGCGGCCCAGTACTTC.

The chain is built from TRBV6-5 and TRBJ1-6; no definite D call. The germline V and J ends were trimmed by 2 bases and 3 bases, with 11 bases remaining between them. Germline CDR1 is MNHEY and CDR2 is SVGAGI. This CDR3 spans 16 amino acids. CDR3 protein: CASSYLSPDYNSPLHF. CDR3 bases: TGTGCCAGCAGTTACCTTAGTCCGGACTATAATTCACCCCTCCACTTT.

The rearrangement uses TRBV19 and TRBJ2-5, with a weak D call TRBD1 (5 bases). V was clipped by 6 bases and J by 4 bases, with 18 bases between them. The CDR3 length is 15 residues. CDR1 is LNHDA and CDR2 is SQIVND in the germline V gene (reference sequence). The CDR3, as DNA: TGTGCCAGTAGCCAATACAAGGGGTACGGAGAGACCCAGTACTTC. Translated: CASSQYKGYGETQYF.

This clone showed up many times. This chain uses TRBV9 with TRBJ2-7; TRBD1 is a possible D gene (5 bases). Looked up from germline, CDR1 is SGDLS and CDR2 is YYNGEE. The CDR3 covers 15 residues. V was cut by 0 bases and J by 3 bases, with 13 bases left in between. CDR3 residues: CASSVGFTGIYEQYF. In DNA form, the CDR3 reads TGTGCCAGCAGCGTAGGTTTCACAGGAATCTACGAGCAGTACTTC. The variable domain in full, with the rest retrieved from reference TRBV9 and TRBJ2-7, is DSGVTQTPKHLITATGQRVTLRCSPRSGDLSVYWYQQSLDQGLQFLIQYYNGEERAKGNILERFSAQQFPDLHSELNLSSLELGDSALYFCASSVGFTGIYEQYFGPGTRLTVT.

The gene calls are TRBV19 and TRBJ1-1; D not resolved. Germline CDR1 and CDR2: LNHDA and SQIVND (reference sequence). Between the trimmed V and J ends, which lost 4 bases and 0 bases, there was a span of 12 bases. The length of the CDR3 is 15 residues. The DNA for the CDR3 is TGTGCCAGTAGTAAGACGGAGACACTGAACACTGAAGCTTTCTTT. This translates into CASSKTETLNTEAFF.